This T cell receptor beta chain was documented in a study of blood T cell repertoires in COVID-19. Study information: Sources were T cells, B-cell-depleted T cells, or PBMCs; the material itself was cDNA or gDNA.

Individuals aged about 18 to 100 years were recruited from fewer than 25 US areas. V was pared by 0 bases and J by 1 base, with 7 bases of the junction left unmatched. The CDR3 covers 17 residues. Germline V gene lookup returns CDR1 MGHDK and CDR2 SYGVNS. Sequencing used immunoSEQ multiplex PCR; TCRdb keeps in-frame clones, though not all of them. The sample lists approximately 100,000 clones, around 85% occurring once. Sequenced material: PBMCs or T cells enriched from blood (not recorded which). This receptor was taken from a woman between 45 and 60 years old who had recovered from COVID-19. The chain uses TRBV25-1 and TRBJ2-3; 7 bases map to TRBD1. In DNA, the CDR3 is TGTGCCAGCAGTGAATACAAGACAGGGCATGGCACAGATACGCAGTATTTT. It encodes CASSEYKTGHGTDTQYF.